This is a list of T cell receptor beta chains from one sample in a study of blood T cell repertoires in COVID-19. Clones were read by immunoSEQ multiplex PCR, and TCRdb kept only the in-frame ones, dropping some. The table records about 180,000 clones, 84% of them present only once. The sample consisted of PBMCs or T cells enriched from blood (not recorded which). Receptor source: a man aged 50-59 years who had recovered from COVID-19. CDR3s include the opening cysteine and the closing phenylalanine or tryptophan. Fields, in order: clone size, V gene, J gene, D gene, CDR3 protein, CDR3 DNA. D genes are given only for firm matches. Some rows mark clone size as missing; the rest say once, few, many or name a class of expanded clone.

>.|TRBV9|TRBJ1-1|.
CASSVDGRGETEAFF
TGTGCCAGCAGCGTAGATGGCAGGGGAGAAACTGAAGCTTTCTTT
>.|TRBV9|TRBJ1-1|TRBD1
CASSVAGQGMGTEAFF
TGTGCCAGCAGCGTAGCAGGACAGGGTATGGGCACTGAAGCTTTCTTT
>.|TRBV5-1|TRBJ2-7|.
CASSPNQGLRTYEQYF
TGCGCCAGCAGCCCGAATCAGGGTTTGAGGACCTACGAGCAGTACTTC
>.|TRBV19|TRBJ2-3|TRBD1
CASSIARTGSADTQYF
TGTGCCAGTAGTATAGCCCGGACAGGGTCGGCAGATACGCAGTATTTT
>.|TRBV10-3|TRBJ1-2|.
CAIRSPGLDGYTF
TGTGCCATCAGAAGCCCAGGGTTAGATGGCTACACCTTC
>.|TRBV28|TRBJ2-7|TRBD1
CASSFKSGGGEYPYEQYF
TGTGCCAGCAGTTTTAAGTCAGGGGGCGGCGAATATCCCTACGAGCAGTACTTC
>.|TRBV10-1|TRBJ2-3|TRBD2
CASSDKAGPTDTQYF
TGCGCCAGCAGTGATAAAGCGGGGCCCACAGATACGCAGTATTTT
>once|TRBV6-5|TRBJ1-2|.
CASSTLGAGYTF
TGTGCCAGCAGCACCTTGGGAGCGGGCTACACCTTC
>.|TRBV16|TRBJ1-6|.
CASSQSRVLNSPLHF
TGTGCCAGCAGCCAATCCAGGGTTCTTAATTCACCCCTCCACTTT
>.|TRBV12-3/TRBV12-4|TRBJ1-1|.
CASLTISVTEAFF
TGTGCCAGCTTAACGATTAGTGTCACTGAAGCTTTCTTT